The clone carrying this T cell receptor (beta chain) was seen ten or more times. These data come from a study of cytomegalovirus exposure and HLA in healthy donors. Trimming took 9 bases from V and 0 from J, leaving 6 bases between them. CDR1 is KGHSH, CDR2 LQKENI, per germline. This CDR3 region has 13 residues. With 60 Vbeta and 13 Jbeta primers, the PCR was carried out. Generated by immunoSEQ multiplex PCR, the TCRdb table keeps only in-frame clones and is missing some. Found here are roughly 72,000 clones, 74% of them singletons; the top ten hold 10% to 12%. Sequenced material: PBMCs. The sequence came from a human donor in good health. The V gene is TRBV18, the J gene TRBJ2-6; D is unresolved. In DNA, the CDR3 is TGTGCCAGTCAGTCCTCTGGGGCCAACGTCCTGACTTTC. Protein sequence: CASQSSGANVLTF.